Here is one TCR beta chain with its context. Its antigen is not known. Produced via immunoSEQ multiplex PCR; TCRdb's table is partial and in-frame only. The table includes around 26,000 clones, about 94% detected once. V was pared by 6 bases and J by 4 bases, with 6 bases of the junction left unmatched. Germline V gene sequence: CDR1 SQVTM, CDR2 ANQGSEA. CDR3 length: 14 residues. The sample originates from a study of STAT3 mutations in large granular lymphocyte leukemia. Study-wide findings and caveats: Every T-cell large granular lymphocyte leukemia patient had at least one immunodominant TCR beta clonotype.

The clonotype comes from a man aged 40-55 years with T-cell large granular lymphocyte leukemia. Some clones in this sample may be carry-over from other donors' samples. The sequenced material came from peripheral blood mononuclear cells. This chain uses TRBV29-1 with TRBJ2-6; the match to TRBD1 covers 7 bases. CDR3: CSVDTGAGANVLTF. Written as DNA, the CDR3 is TGCAGCGTGGATACAGGGGCCGGGGCCAACGTCCTGACTTTC. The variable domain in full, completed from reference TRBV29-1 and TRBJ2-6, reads SAVISQKPSRDICQRGTSLTIQCQVDSQVTMMFWYRQQPGQSLTLIATANQGSEATYESGFVIDKFPISRPNLTFSTLTVSNMSPEDSSIYLCSVDTGAGANVLTFGAGSRLTVL.